The next 17 T cell receptor beta chains were all read from a single sample in a study of radiation and T cells in renal cell carcinoma. Time point here: baseline pretreatment blood. Treatment: 15 Gy SBRT to primary tumor, nephrectomy 4 weeks later. Assay used: immunoSEQ multiplex PCR; TCRdb lists only in-frame clones, some missing. Seen here are about 140,000 clones, around four fifths observed once, and the top ten hold less than 25%. Material: blood, obtained from a patient whose treatment included radiotherapy and nephrectomy. These receptors were obtained from a woman in her forties or fifties with renal cell carcinoma.

This chain connects TRBV9 to TRBJ1-2; TRBD1 might be the D (5 bases). The V end was cut by 3 bases, the J end by 0 bases, with 9 bases between. This CDR3 is built from 14 residues. CDR1 and CDR2 (germline): SGDLS, YYNGEE. The CDR3 DNA is TGTGCCAGCAGCGGCGGGGGGTCTAACTATGGCTACACCTTC. It specifies CASSGGGSNYGYTF.

The chain couples TRBV30 to TRBJ2-3; D is unresolved. V lost 3 bases and J 6 bases, leaving 10 bases between the germline ends. CDR3 length: 12 amino acids. Germline values: CDR1 GTSNPN, CDR2 SVGIG (reference sequence). Here the CDR3 DNA reads TGTGCCTGGAGAGCCGAAACGGATACGCAGTATTTT. This translates into CAWRAETDTQYF.

The gene calls are TRBV7-2 and TRBJ1-2; tentatively, D is TRBD1 (6 bases). Germline CDR1 reads SGHTA; CDR2 reads FQGNSA. Trimming removed 4 bases from V and 7 bases from J, with 10 bases in between. CDR3 length equals 12 residues. The DNA of the CDR3 is TGTGCCAGCAGCTCGAACAGGGCTGGCTACACCTTC. It yields the protein CASSSNRAGYTF.

V gene TRBV25-1 combines with J gene TRBJ2-1; maybe TRBD2 (5 bases). The ends were cut back, 4 bases at V and 9 bases at J, with 13 bases in the middle. CDR3 size: 13 residues. CDR1 MGHDK and CDR2 SYGVNS come from the germline V gene. This chain's CDR3 is CASSVRGKSEQFF. CDR3 in DNA: TGTGCCAGCAGTGTCCGAGGGAAGAGTGAGCAGTTCTTC.

The chain is built from TRBV11-2 and TRBJ1-4; D uncertain. The CDR3 spans 14 residues. Germline CDR1 is SGHAT and CDR2 is FQNNGV. The V end lost 0 bases, the J end lost 5 bases, and 7 bases lay between the germline ends. This chain's CDR3 is CASSLDVSNEKLFF. CDR3 DNA sequence: TGTGCCAGCAGCTTAGACGTCTCGAATGAAAAACTGTTTTTT.

This clone appeared once. One end of the junction fails to match germline, which may point to a read error. The chain employs TRBV25-1 and TRBJ2-1; TRBD2 matches at 8 bases. Germline-derived CDR1 and CDR2 are MGHDK and SYGVNS. This CDR3 is 15 amino acids long. The CDR3 bases are TGTGCCAGCAGTTTTCGGGGGGGCTCCCACAATGAGCAGTTCTTC. Amino acids: CASSFRGGSHNEQFF.

V and J are TRBV7-2 and TRBJ1-2; D is unclear. Trimming removed 4 bases at V and 4 bases at J, with 16 bases between. Germline V CDR1 and CDR2: SGHTA, FQGNSA. This CDR3 is built from 15 residues. CDR3 amino acids: CASSSAPGVGYGYTF. The CDR3 nucleotides are TGTGCCAGCAGCTCCGCCCCCGGGGTTGGCTATGGCTACACCTTC.

The chain links TRBV25-1 to TRBJ2-1; D ambiguous. V lost 1 base, J lost 4 bases, and 11 bases lay in between. The CDR3 is 15 residues long. Germline V gives CDR1 MGHDK, CDR2 SYGVNS. CDR3 sequence reads: CASSESRASYNEQFF. In nucleotides, the CDR3 is TGTGCCAGCAGTGAATCCCGAGCCTCATACAATGAGCAGTTCTTC.

V and J are TRBV6-6 and TRBJ2-7; D not resolved. Per germline, CDR1 MNHNY and CDR2 SVGAGI (reference sequence). Trimming took off 7 bases at V and 5 bases at J, with 15 bases between the two ends. The CDR3 contains 13 residues. CDR3 DNA: TGTGCCAGCAAGACACCCCAAAGGGACGAGCAGTACTTC. Translation gives CASKTPQRDEQYF.

The rearrangement links TRBV20-1 to TRBJ2-1; D is possibly TRBD2 (6 bases). Germline values: CDR1 DFQATT, CDR2 SNEGSKA (reference sequence). The CDR3 length is 11 residues. The ends were cut back, 3 bases at V and 11 bases at J, with 11 bases in the middle. CDR3 DNA: TGCAGTGCTAGTGGTCTAGCGCAGCAGTTCTTC. Its protein is CSASGLAQQFF.

CDR3 coding DNA: TGTGCCAGCAGCCAAGTATTGGGACAGGACACAGATACGCAGTATTTT. Translated: CASSQVLGQDTDTQYF. This chain links TRBV4-2 with TRBJ2-3; 8 nucleotides match TRBD1. This CDR3 region has 16 residues. V shed 1 base, J shed 2 bases, and the junction held 5 bases outside the gene matches. In germline, CDR1 is LGHNA, CDR2 YNFKEQ.

The chain is built from TRBV5-4 and TRBJ2-3, with TRBD2 matching 7 bases. CDR1 is SGHNT, CDR2 YYREEE, per germline (reference sequence). Trimming took 0 bases from V and 5 from J; bases not matched to a gene: 9. This CDR3 has 16 amino acids. The CDR3 nucleotides read TGTGCCAGCAGCTTGGCCTCGGGGGGAGAGATAGATACGCAGTATTTT. Translated, it gives CASSLASGGEIDTQYF.

Here the CDR3 reads CAASQVGAGELFF. The CDR3 nucleotides are TGTGCCGCATCCCAGGTCGGGGCCGGGGAGCTGTTTTTT. J is TRBJ2-2 and V is TRBV10-3, with TRBD2 as a possible D gene (5 bases). Per the germline V gene, CDR1 is ENHRY and CDR2 is SYGVKD. V lost 11 bases to trimming and J lost 6 bases, with 16 bases between them. The CDR3 length is 13 residues.

The genes are TRBV6-5 and TRBJ2-5, with 8 bases aligning to TRBD1. The CDR3 consists of 11 residues. V lost 9 bases, J lost 4 bases, and 1 base stayed unmatched. The V gene's germline CDR1 is MNHEY and CDR2 SVGAGI. The CDR3 DNA follows: TGTGCCAGTACAGGGGGAGAGACCCAGTACTTC. Translated: CASTGGETQYF.

The table lists this clone with a count of one. The chain couples TRBV5-4 to TRBJ1-3; D gene ambiguous. The V and J ends lost 0 bases and 3 bases respectively, with 7 bases between them. The CDR3 spans 14 residues. The V gene's germline CDR1 is SGHNT and CDR2 YYREEE (reference sequence). The CDR3 is CASSLVGVGNTIYF. For the CDR3, the DNA is TGTGCCAGCAGCTTGGTGGGCGTTGGAAACACCATATATTTT.

Notes on this clone: The sample holds other DNA sequences that translate to the same CDR3. The chain is built from TRBV28 and TRBJ1-1; no clear D. This CDR3 has 12 residues. The germline V gene encodes CDR1 MDHEN and CDR2 SYDVKM. Between the trimmed V and J ends, which lost 2 bases and 0 bases, there was a span of 1 base. CDR3 coding DNA: TGTGCCAGCAGTTTACTGAACACTGAAGCTTTCTTT. Translating it yields CASSLLNTEAFF.

V and J are TRBV6-5 and TRBJ1-2, with D maybe TRBD1 (5 bases). V was trimmed by 8 bases and J by 3 bases, leaving 10 bases between them. The germline V gene encodes CDR1 MNHEY and CDR2 SVGAGI. This CDR3 is built from 12 residues. The CDR3 sequence: CASSRGDYGYTF. The CDR3 DNA follows: TGTGCCAGCTCGAGGGGTGACTATGGCTACACCTTC.